Shown below are 12 T cell receptor beta chains from a single sample sequenced in a study of T cell responses to AZD1222 COVID-19 vaccine. Profiling relied on immunoSEQ multiplex PCR, and the TCRdb table lists in-frame clones only, not all of them. The sample gives about 150,000 clones, 88% of which show up once; around 2.9% is in the top ten. The sequencing here drew on peripheral blood, taken on day 0 of AZD1222 vaccination. The source of these receptors is an adult in good health.

The rearrangement joins TRBV7-6 to TRBJ2-5; maybe TRBD2 (5 bases). Germline values: CDR1 SGHVS, CDR2 FNYEAQ. This CDR3 has 15 residues. Trimming shortened V by 4 bases and J by 5 bases, and 17 bases separated the two germline ends. The CDR3 sequence: CASSSGTGFQETQYF. CDR3 nucleotides: TGTGCCAGCAGCTCGGGAACGGGTTTTCAGGAGACCCAGTACTTC. The full variable domain, its missing parts supplied by reference TRBV7-6 and TRBJ2-5, is GAGVSQSPRYKVTKRGQDVALRCDPISGHVSLYWYRQALGQGPEFLTYFNYEAQQDKSGLPNDRFSAERPEGSISTLTIQRTEQRDSAMYRCASSSGTGFQETQYFGPGTRLLVL.

For the CDR3, the DNA is TGTGCCAGCAGTGACAGGACAGGGAGCTCTGGAAACACCATATATTTT. Its protein is CASSDRTGSSGNTIYF. V gene TRBV2 combines with J gene TRBJ1-3, with 8 nucleotides matching TRBD1. Germline V gene lookup returns CDR1 SNHLY and CDR2 FYNNEI. The V gene end was trimmed by 3 bases and the J gene end by 0 bases; junction bases not matched to a gene: 4. The CDR3 totals 16 residues.

The chain joins TRBV19 to TRBJ1-1; D remains ambiguous. CDR3 length equals 16 residues. Germline values: CDR1 LNHDA, CDR2 SQIVND (reference sequence). The germline V and J ends were trimmed by 3 bases and 0 bases, with 14 bases remaining between them. The CDR3 reads CASSIRTGAMNTEAFF. Written as DNA, the CDR3 is TGTGCCAGTAGTATCAGGACGGGCGCAATGAACACTGAAGCTTTCTTT.

A few counts support this clone. The chain combines TRBV5-1 with TRBJ1-1, with D possibly matching TRBD1 (5 bases). The germline V and J ends were trimmed by 0 bases and 5 bases, with 11 bases remaining between them. Germline CDR1 is SGHRS and CDR2 is YFSETQ. CDR3 length equals 14 residues. Here the CDR3 reads CASSLALGVTEAFF. The CDR3 DNA reads TGCGCCAGCAGCTTGGCTTTGGGGGTTACTGAAGCTTTCTTT.

This sequence joins TRBV2 and TRBJ1-2; D perhaps matches TRBD1 (6 bases). The CDR3 extends over 15 amino acids. Germline-derived CDR1 and CDR2 are SNHLY and FYNNEI. V lost 5 bases and J 4 bases, leaving 17 bases between the germline ends. This CDR3 is CASSPATGIFYGYTF. In DNA form, the CDR3 reads TGTGCCAGCAGTCCGGCGACAGGAATCTTCTATGGCTACACCTTC. The whole variable domain, filled in from reference TRBV2 and TRBJ1-2, reads EPEVTQTPSHQVTQMGQEVILRCVPISNHLYFYWYRQILGQKVEFLVSFYNNEISEKSEIFDDQFSVERPDGSNFTLKIRSTKLEDSAMYFCASSPATGIFYGYTFGSGTRLTVV.

This chain joins TRBV4-1 and TRBJ1-6, with 9 bases lining up with TRBD1. With 0 bases clipped from V and 7 bases from J, the junction kept 4 bases outside the gene matches. Germline CDR1 and CDR2: MGHRA and YSYEKL. The CDR3 covers 16 residues. CDR3 protein: CASSQDGGTGNSPLHF. The CDR3 DNA follows: TGCGCCAGCAGCCAAGATGGGGGGACAGGGAATTCACCCCTCCACTTT.

J is TRBJ2-1 and V is TRBV5-5; 8 nucleotides align to TRBD1. Trimming cost V 4 bases and J 1 base; bases outside gene matches: 10. The CDR3 extends over 17 amino acids. Germline assignment: CDR1 SGHKS and CDR2 YYEKEE (reference sequence). The CDR3 DNA follows: TGTGCCAGCAGCGATCGAACAGGGGGTGGGTCCTACAATGAGCAGTTCTTC. Translated: CASSDRTGGGSYNEQFF.

This rearrangement joins TRBV6-5 to TRBJ1-1, with a possible D match to TRBD1 (6 bases). Germline CDR1 reads MNHEY; CDR2 reads SVGAGI. The germline V and J ends were trimmed by 8 bases and 2 bases, with 12 bases remaining between them. The CDR3 sequence is 13 residues long. In DNA form, the CDR3 reads TGTGCCAGCCGAACAGGGTCAAACACTGAAGCTTTCTTT. Protein product: CASRTGSNTEAFF.

This clone appeared a single time. This chain joins TRBV5-1 and TRBJ2-5, with 9 nucleotides matching TRBD2. J gave up 3 bases and V 1 base, and 1 base lay outside the gene matches. This CDR3 is built from 14 residues. Germline V gene data show CDR1 as SGHRS and CDR2 as YFSETQ. The CDR3 protein is CASSLSSGEETQYF. CDR3 bases: TGCGCCAGCAGCTTGTCTAGCGGGGAAGAGACCCAGTACTTC.

In this sample, this clone turned up once. J is TRBJ2-7 and V is TRBV7-2, with unresolved D. The CDR3 runs 14 residues. The V and J ends lost 5 bases and 0 bases respectively, with 11 bases between them. Looked up from germline, CDR1 is SGHTA and CDR2 is FQGNSA. The CDR3 DNA reads TGTGCCAGCAGCCCCAGCTCGAGCTCCTACGAGCAGTACTTC. Translating gives CASSPSSSSYEQYF.

CDR3 sequence (DNA): TGTGCCACCAGCCAGGACGGATACTATGGCTACACCTTC. Translating gives CATSQDGYYGYTF. The chain employs TRBV15 and TRBJ1-2; D unresolved. Per the germline V gene, CDR1 is LNHNV and CDR2 is YYDKDF (reference sequence). Trimming removed 5 bases from V and 3 bases from J, with 10 bases in between. The CDR3 runs 13 residues.

The CDR3 nucleotides are TGCAGCGCTAAGGGACTAGCAGACTACGAGCAGTACTTC. Its protein is CSAKGLADYEQYF. The chain couples TRBV29-1 to TRBJ2-7, with 9 nucleotides matching TRBD2. The V and J ends lost 7 bases and 3 bases, in that order; junction bases with no gene match: 7. The CDR3 is 13 amino acids. CDR1 is SQVTM, CDR2 ANQGSEA, per germline.